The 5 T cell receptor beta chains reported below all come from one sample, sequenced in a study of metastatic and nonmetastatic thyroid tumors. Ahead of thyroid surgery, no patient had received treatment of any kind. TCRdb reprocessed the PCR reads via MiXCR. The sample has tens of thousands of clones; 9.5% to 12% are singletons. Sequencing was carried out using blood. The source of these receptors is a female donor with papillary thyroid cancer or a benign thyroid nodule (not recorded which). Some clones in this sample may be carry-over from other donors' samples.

The CDR3 DNA sequence: TGTGCCACCGTATACCGACAGGGGGCTACCAATCAGCCCCAGCATTTT. Its protein product is CATVYRQGATNQPQHF. This chain links TRBV19 with TRBJ1-5; 10 positions agree with TRBD1. The germline V gene encodes CDR1 LNHDA and CDR2 SQIVND (reference sequence). Germline trimming cut 10 bases from V and 3 bases from J; bases unmatched to any gene: 12. This CDR3 is built from 16 residues.

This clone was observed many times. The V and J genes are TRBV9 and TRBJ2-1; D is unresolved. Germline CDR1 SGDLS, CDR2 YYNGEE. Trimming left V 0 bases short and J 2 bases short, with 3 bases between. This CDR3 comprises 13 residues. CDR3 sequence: CASSVGAYNEQFF. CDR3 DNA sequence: TGTGCCAGCAGCGTAGGCGCCTACAATGAGCAGTTCTTC.

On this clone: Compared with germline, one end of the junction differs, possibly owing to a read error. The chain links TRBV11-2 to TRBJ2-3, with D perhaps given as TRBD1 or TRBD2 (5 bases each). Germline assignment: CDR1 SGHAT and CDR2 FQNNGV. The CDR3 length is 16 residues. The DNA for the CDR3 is TGTGCCAGCAGCTTAGGGGACGATCCAGTGGCAGATACGCACTATTTT. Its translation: CASSLGDDPVADTHYF.

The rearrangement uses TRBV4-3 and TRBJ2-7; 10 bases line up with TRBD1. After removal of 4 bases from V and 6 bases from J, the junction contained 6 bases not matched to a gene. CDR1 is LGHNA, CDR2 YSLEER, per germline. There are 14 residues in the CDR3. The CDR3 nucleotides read TGCGCCAGCAGCCCAGGACAGGGGGTGGCCGAGCAGTACTTC. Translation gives CASSPGQGVAEQYF.

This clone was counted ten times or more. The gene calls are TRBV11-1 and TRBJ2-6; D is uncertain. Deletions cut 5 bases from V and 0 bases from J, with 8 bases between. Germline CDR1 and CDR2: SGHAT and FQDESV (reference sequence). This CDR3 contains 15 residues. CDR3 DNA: TGTGCCAGCAGCCCGCCTGGCTCTGGGGCCAACGTCCTGACTTTC. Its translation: CASSPPGSGANVLTF.